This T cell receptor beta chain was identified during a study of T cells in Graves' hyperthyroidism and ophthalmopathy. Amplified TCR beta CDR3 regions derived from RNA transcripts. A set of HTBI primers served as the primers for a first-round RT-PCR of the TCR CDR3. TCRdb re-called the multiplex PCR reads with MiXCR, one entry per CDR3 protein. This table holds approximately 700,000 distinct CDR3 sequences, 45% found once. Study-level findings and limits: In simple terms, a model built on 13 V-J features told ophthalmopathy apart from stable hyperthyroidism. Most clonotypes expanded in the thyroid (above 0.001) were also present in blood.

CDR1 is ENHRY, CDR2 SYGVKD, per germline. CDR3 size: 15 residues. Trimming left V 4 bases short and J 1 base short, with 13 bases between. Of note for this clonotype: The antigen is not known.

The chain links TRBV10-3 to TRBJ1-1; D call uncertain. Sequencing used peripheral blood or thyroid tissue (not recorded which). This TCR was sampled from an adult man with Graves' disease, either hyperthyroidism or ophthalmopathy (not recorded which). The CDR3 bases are TGTGCCATCAGTGCTACCTTAAAGGCGAACACTGAAGCTTTCTTT. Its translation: CAISATLKANTEAFF.